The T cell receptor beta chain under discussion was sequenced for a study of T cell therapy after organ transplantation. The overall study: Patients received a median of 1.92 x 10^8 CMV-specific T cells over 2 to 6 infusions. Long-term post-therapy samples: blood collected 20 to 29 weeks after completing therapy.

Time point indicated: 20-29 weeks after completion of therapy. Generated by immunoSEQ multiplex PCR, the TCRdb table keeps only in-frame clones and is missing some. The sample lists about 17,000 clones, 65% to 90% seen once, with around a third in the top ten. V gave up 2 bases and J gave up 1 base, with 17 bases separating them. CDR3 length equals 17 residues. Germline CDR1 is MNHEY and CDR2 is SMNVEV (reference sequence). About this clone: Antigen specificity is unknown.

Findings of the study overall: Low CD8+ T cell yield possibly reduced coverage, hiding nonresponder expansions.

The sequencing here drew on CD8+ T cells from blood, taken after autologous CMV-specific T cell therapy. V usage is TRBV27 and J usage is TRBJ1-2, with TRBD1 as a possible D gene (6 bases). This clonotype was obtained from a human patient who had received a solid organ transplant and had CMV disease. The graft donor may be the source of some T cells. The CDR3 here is CASSLNPRQAINYGYTF. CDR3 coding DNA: TGTGCCAGCAGTTTAAATCCCCGACAGGCAATTAACTATGGCTACACCTTC.